Listed below are T cell receptor beta chains from one sample, sequenced in a study of cytomegalovirus exposure and HLA in healthy donors. Here immunoSEQ multiplex PCR was the method, and the copy in TCRdb shows in-frame clones only, minus some. The sample contains roughly 110,000 clones, around 85% of which appear only once. Material for sequencing was PBMCs. These receptors all stem from a man between 60 and 70 years old in good health and CMV-seronegative. Both conserved end residues are part of each CDR3. The D gene is left open where the match is weak. Clone size appears in some rows only: once, few, many, or a class for an expanded clone.

J gene | clone size | D gene | V gene | CDR3 protein | CDR3 DNA
TRBJ1-4 | - | - | TRBV5-1 | CASSLGGQDNEKLFF | TGCGCCAGTAGCTTGGGGGGCCAGGATAATGAAAAACTGTTTTTT
TRBJ2-1 | - | TRBD2 | TRBV7-2 | CASSLLGGGVYNEQFF | TGTGCCAGCAGCTTATTAGGCGGGGGTGTCTACAATGAGCAGTTCTTC
TRBJ2-5 | - | - | TRBV19 | CASSISGTQETQYF | TGTGCCAGTAGTATCTCCGGGACTCAAGAGACCCAGTACTTC
TRBJ1-5 | - | TRBD1 | TRBV12-5 | CASGSQGDSNQPQHF | TGTGCTAGTGGTTCACAGGGGGATAGCAATCAGCCCCAGCATTTT
TRBJ1-1 | - | - | TRBV28 | CASSFSVRSFF | TGTGCCAGCAGTTTTTCCGTCCGTAGCTTCTTT
TRBJ2-5 | - | - | TRBV11-1 | CASSPTAQTQYF | TGTGCCAGCAGCCCTACTGCGCAGACCCAGTACTTC
TRBJ1-6 | - | - | TRBV6-4 | CASSARTGDGSPLHF | TGTGCCAGCAGTGCAAGAACCGGGGATGGTTCACCCCTCCACTTT
TRBJ1-1 | once | - | TRBV30 | CAWRHGGGPEAFF | TGTGCCTGGAGGCACGGGGGGGGACCTGAAGCTTTCTTT
TRBJ2-1 | - | - | TRBV6-5 | CASRKDRLSYNEQFF | TGTGCCAGCAGAAAAGACAGGCTGTCCTACAATGAGCAGTTCTTC
TRBJ1-6 | - | - | TRBV6-5 | CASSYSQGRVGSPLHF | TGTGCCAGCAGTTACTCTCAGGGGCGCGTAGGTTCACCCCTCCACTTT